These 4 T cell receptor beta chains share one sample of origin, sequenced in a study of blood T cell repertoires in COVID-19. Measured with immunoSEQ multiplex PCR; TCRdb has only the in-frame clones, and not every one. The profile shows about 45,000 clones, around 82% of them singletons. The specimen was peripheral blood. The receptors were gathered from an elderly woman with acute or convalescent COVID-19.

The chain employs TRBV29-1 and TRBJ1-5; possibly TRBD1 for D (6 bases). The length of the CDR3 is 14 residues. V was shortened by 7 bases and J by 2 bases, with 15 bases between the two germline ends. Germline V gene lookup returns CDR1 SQVTM and CDR2 ANQGSEA. CDR3: CSGNQDRGNQPQHF. CDR3 nucleotides: TGCAGCGGAAACCAGGACAGAGGCAATCAGCCCCAGCATTTT.

The rearrangement uses TRBV2 and TRBJ2-1, with unresolved D. The length of the CDR3 is 10 residues. Germline assignment: CDR1 SNHLY and CDR2 FYNNEI. The germline V and J ends were trimmed by 1 base and 12 bases, with 4 bases remaining between them. The CDR3 DNA reads TGTGCCAGCAGTGAAGTCGGGCAGTTCTTC. Its protein product is CASSEVGQFF.

The chain couples TRBV6-4 to TRBJ2-3; 9 bases are shared with TRBD2. The CDR3 spans 12 residues. Per the germline V gene, CDR1 is MRHNA and CDR2 is SNTAGT. After removal of 5 bases from V and 9 bases from J, the junction contained 3 bases not matched to a gene. CDR3 nucleotide sequence: TGTGCCAGCAGTAGTAGCGGGGGCACGCAGTATTTT. It encodes CASSSSGGTQYF.

The DNA of the CDR3 is TGTGCCAGCAGCCGCAACATCGGGTCCGGGGCCAACGTCCTGACTTTC. It specifies CASSRNIGSGANVLTF. This chain joins TRBV4-2 and TRBJ2-6; D is unclear. CDR3 length: 16 amino acids. Germline CDR1 LGHNA, CDR2 YNFKEQ. Between the trimmed V and J ends, which lost 4 bases and 4 bases, there was a span of 14 bases.